The clone carrying this T cell receptor (beta chain) occurred many times. As yet, its antigen is unknown. The investigators amplified TCR beta CDR3 regions from RNA transcripts. The HTBI set primed first-round TCR CDR3 RT-PCR. MiXCR was run by TCRdb on the multiplex PCR reads, yielding one entry per CDR3 protein. Of approximately 610,000 distinct CDR3 sequences listed, 14% to 15% are singletons. The V gene lost 5 bases and the J gene lost 0 bases, with 14 bases spanning the gap. Per the germline V gene, CDR1 is MNHEY and CDR2 is SMNVEV (reference sequence). This CDR3 region has 15 residues. This specimen comes from a study of T cells in Graves' hyperthyroidism and ophthalmopathy. General study results and limits: Ophthalmopathy and stable hyperthyroidism were separated by a 13 V-J model. Ophthalmopathy prediction by the model preceded onset by a median 6.5 months.

Sequencing was carried out using blood. This clonotype originated in a woman aged 40 to 50 with Graves' ophthalmopathy. The chain employs TRBV27 and TRBJ2-7; D might be TRBD1 (5 bases). The CDR3 DNA sequence: TGTGCCAGCAGTCCCCGGACAATTAGCTCCTACGAGCAGTACTTC. Its protein is CASSPRTISSYEQYF.